These 31 T cell receptor beta chains share one sample of origin, sequenced in a study of blood T cell repertoires in COVID-19. Using immunoSEQ multiplex PCR, the repertoire was profiled, and TCRdb retains in-frame clones only, with some absent. The profile shows 350,000 or so clones, about 86% of them singletons. Sequencing used PBMCs or T cells enriched from blood (not recorded which). The receptors originated from a middle-aged woman with acute COVID-19.

Sample share makes this clone medium-sized (0.01 to 0.1%). The V gene is TRBV3-1 (or the pseudogene TRBV3-2), the J gene TRBJ1-3, with TRBD1 matching over 11 bases. The ends lost 7 bases at V and 1 base at J; junction bases unmatched: 6. CDR3 length equals 16 residues. Germline V gene lookup returns CDR1 LGHDT and CDR2 YNNKEL (reference sequence). CDR3 amino acids: CASNPGTGGSGNTIYF. DNA of the CDR3: TGTGCCAGCAACCCCGGGACAGGGGGTTCTGGAAACACCATATATTTT.

This chain links TRBV5-4 with TRBJ2-7, with 10 bases matching TRBD1. With 4 bases clipped from V and 7 bases from J, the junction kept 14 bases outside the gene matches. The CDR3 totals 16 residues. Germline CDR1 SGHNT, CDR2 YYREEE (reference sequence). This CDR3 reads CASSKSTGTGVREQYF. The CDR3 nucleotides are TGTGCCAGCAGCAAAAGTACCGGGACAGGGGTTAGGGAGCAGTACTTC. The full variable domain, completed using reference TRBV5-4 and TRBJ2-7, is ETGVTQSPTHLIKTRGQQVTLRCSSQSGHNTVSWYQQALGQGPQFIFQYYREEENGRGNFPPRFSGLQFPNYSSELNVNALELDDSALYLCASSKSTGTGVREQYFGPGTRLTVT.

The chain combines TRBV18 with TRBJ1-2; unclear D gene. The germline CDR1 and CDR2 sequences are KGHSH and LQKENI. Between the trimmed V and J ends, which lost 3 bases and 4 bases, there was a span of 15 bases. The CDR3 is 15 amino acids. For the CDR3, the DNA is TGTGCCAGCTCACCCCGAACCAAGTCGGGCTATGGCTACACCTTC. It encodes CASSPRTKSGYGYTF.

The chain carries TRBV7-2 and TRBJ1-1; D unclear. The CDR3 consists of 11 residues. V was clipped by 4 bases and J by 5 bases, with 5 bases between them. In germline, CDR1 is SGHTA, CDR2 FQGNSA. CDR3 in amino acids: CASSSGTEAFF. The CDR3 coding sequence is TGTGCCAGCAGCTCGGGGACTGAAGCTTTCTTT. The whole variable domain, filled in from reference TRBV7-2 and TRBJ1-1, reads GAGVSQSPSNKVTEKGKDVELRCDPISGHTALYWYRQSLGQGLEFLIYFQGNSAPDKSGLPSDRFSAERTGGSVSTLTIQRTQQEDSAVYLCASSSGTEAFFGQGTRLTVV.

A few counts support this clone. The rearrangement joins TRBV9 to TRBJ1-2, with a possible D match to TRBD1 (5 bases). CDR3 length equals 13 residues. The V gene's germline CDR1 is SGDLS and CDR2 YYNGEE. V was cut by 0 bases and J by 3 bases, with 6 bases left in between. In nucleotides, the CDR3 is TGTGCCAGCAGCGTAGCACAGGACTATGGCTACACCTTC. As protein: CASSVAQDYGYTF.

The CDR3 protein is CASSPGSQLYGYTF. For the CDR3, the DNA is TGTGCCAGCAGTCCCGGGAGTCAGCTCTATGGCTACACCTTC. The V and J genes are TRBV27 and TRBJ1-2; D is unresolved. Trimming left V 5 bases short and J 4 bases short, with 14 bases between. CDR1 and CDR2 from the germline V gene are MNHEY and SMNVEV (reference sequence). The CDR3 loop spans 14 amino acids.

The table lists this clone with a few counts. This rearrangement joins TRBV5-1 to TRBJ2-7, with a tentative D call TRBD2 (5 bases). Trimming took 0 bases from V and 2 from J, leaving 9 bases between them. This CDR3 contains 14 residues. The germline V gene encodes CDR1 SGHRS and CDR2 YFSETQ. The CDR3 loop reads CASSLGTQAYEQYF. The DNA of the CDR3 is TGCGCCAGCAGCTTGGGGACTCAAGCCTACGAGCAGTACTTC.

The rearrangement uses TRBV6-5 and TRBJ1-3; D gene uncertain. This CDR3 is built from 14 residues. Deletions cut 6 bases from V and 0 bases from J, with 9 bases between. In germline, CDR1 is MNHEY, CDR2 SVGAGI. CDR3 residues: CASSESYSGNTIYF. The CDR3 DNA sequence: TGTGCCAGCAGCGAGTCTTACTCTGGAAACACCATATATTTT.

The chain couples TRBV4-2 to TRBJ2-3; 7 bases are a match to TRBD2. The CDR3 sequence is 14 residues long. The ends lost 0 bases at V and 4 bases at J; junction bases unmatched: 1. Looked up from germline, CDR1 is LGHNA and CDR2 is YNFKEQ. This chain's CDR3 is CASSQDAGADTQYF. The CDR3 bases are TGTGCCAGCAGCCAAGATGCGGGGGCAGATACGCAGTATTTT.

The gene calls are TRBV19 and TRBJ2-3, with 9 bases lining up with TRBD2. The germline gives CDR1 LNHDA, CDR2 SQIVND (reference sequence). The CDR3 covers 17 residues. V dropped 6 bases and J dropped 0; count of bases not matched to a gene: 10. Written as DNA, the CDR3 is TGTGCCAGTAGGAGCGGGGGGACCTATATAAGCACAGATACGCAGTATTTT. It translates to CASRSGGTYISTDTQYF.

V gene TRBV5-5 combines with J gene TRBJ1-2, with D possibly TRBD1 on 6 matching bases. Germline CDR1 SGHKS, CDR2 YYEKEE (reference sequence). CDR3 length: 15 residues. Trimming removed 3 bases at V and 9 bases at J, with 21 bases between. The CDR3 reads CASSWGSQGAHRYTF. Written as DNA, the CDR3 is TGTGCCAGCAGCTGGGGCTCACAGGGAGCCCACCGCTACACCTTC.

The chain uses TRBV4-3 and TRBJ1-4; 7 bases are a match to TRBD1. With V trimmed by 0 bases and J by 10 bases, 14 bases remained unmatched. The CDR3 length is 17 residues. The V gene's germline CDR1 is LGHNA and CDR2 YSLEER. CDR3 protein: CASSQDGDSQTGGKLFF. Here the CDR3 DNA reads TGCGCCAGCAGCCAAGATGGGGACAGTCAAACCGGGGGAAAACTGTTTTTT.

This clone came up once. The chain couples TRBV5-1 to TRBJ2-7, with D perhaps matching TRBD2 (6 bases). The germline gives CDR1 SGHRS, CDR2 YFSETQ. This CDR3 is 16 amino acids long. V lost 0 bases and J 0 bases, leaving 13 bases between the germline ends. In DNA, the CDR3 is TGCGCCAGCAGCTTGGTCGCGGGGCCCAGCTCCTACGAGCAGTACTTC. It translates to CASSLVAGPSSYEQYF.

The chain is built from TRBV4-2 and TRBJ2-2; D unclear. V lost 2 bases and J 1 base, leaving 11 bases between the germline ends. The germline V gene has CDR1 LGHNA and CDR2 YNFKEQ. CDR3 length equals 16 residues. For the CDR3, the DNA is TGTGCCAGCAGCCAAATGCCCTCCGGGAACACCGGGGAGCTGTTTTTT. Translation: CASSQMPSGNTGELFF.

This clone has only one observation. The junction differs from germline at one of its ends, possibly a read error. The chain carries TRBV5-4 and TRBJ1-1, with D maybe TRBD1 (5 bases). Germline CDR1 reads SGHNT; CDR2 reads YYREEE (reference sequence). This CDR3 is 14 amino acids long. This chain's CDR3 is CDSLGGAANTEAFF. DNA for the CDR3: TGTGACAGCTTGGGGGGAGCCGCGAACACTGAAGCTTTCTTT. Full variable domain (rest looked up from reference TRBV5-4 and TRBJ1-1): ETGVTQSPTHLIKTRGQQVTLRCSSQSGHNTVSWYQQALGQGPQFIFQYYREEENGRGNFPPRFSGLQFPNYSSELNVNALELDDSALYLCDSLGGAANTEAFFGQGTRLTVV.

This clone was observed a few times. The J gene is TRBJ2-2, the V gene TRBV19, with D tentatively TRBD1 (6 bases). CDR1 and CDR2 from the germline V gene are LNHDA and SQIVND (reference sequence). This CDR3 spans 17 amino acids. The ends were cut back, 1 base at V and 2 bases at J, with 14 bases in the middle. DNA of the CDR3: TGTGCCAGTAGTATAGGCCGTACAGGGTCTAACACCGGGGAGCTGTTTTTT. It is translated as CASSIGRTGSNTGELFF.

This clone showed up just a few times. This rearrangement joins TRBV7-3 to TRBJ2-1, with TRBD2 as a possible D gene (5 bases). CDR1 is SGHTA and CDR2 is FQGTGA in the germline V gene. The CDR3 runs 16 residues. Trimming stripped 5 bases from V and 0 bases from J, with 14 bases between. CDR3 amino acids: CASSPPAASSYNEQFF. As DNA, the CDR3 is TGTGCCAGCAGCCCCCCAGCGGCTAGCTCCTACAATGAGCAGTTCTTC.

The gene calls are TRBV4-2 and TRBJ2-2, with 7 bases fitting TRBD2. The V gene end was trimmed by 0 bases and the J gene end by 9 bases; junction bases not matched to a gene: 4. Germline CDR1 LGHNA, CDR2 YNFKEQ. The CDR3 totals 14 residues. The CDR3 loop is CASSQDWGGRELFF. The CDR3 DNA sequence: TGTGCCAGCAGCCAAGACTGGGGGGGGAGGGAGCTGTTTTTT.

The rearrangement joins TRBV18 to TRBJ1-2, with 8 bases that match TRBD1. This CDR3 comprises 12 residues. Germline V CDR1 and CDR2: KGHSH, LQKENI. Germline trimming cut 1 base from V and 8 bases from J; bases unmatched to any gene: 0. The CDR3 sequence: CASSPRDRGYTF. The CDR3 DNA is TGTGCCAGCTCACCACGGGACAGGGGCTACACCTTC.

V gene TRBV19 combines with J gene TRBJ2-1; 8 bases map to TRBD1. The germline V gene encodes CDR1 LNHDA and CDR2 SQIVND (reference sequence). V lost 8 bases to trimming and J lost 9 bases; unmatched junction nucleotides: 18. The CDR3 loop spans 16 amino acids. As DNA, the CDR3 is TGTGCCAGTCATCAGGGGGCACCGGGACTCGATAGTGAGCAGTTCTTC. Encoded protein: CASHQGAPGLDSEQFF.

The chain has TRBV5-6 and TRBJ1-5; D not certain. Per the germline V gene, CDR1 is SGHDT and CDR2 is YYEEEE. This CDR3 region has 16 residues. V was cut by 0 bases and J by 9 bases, with 19 bases left in between. CDR3 loop: CASSLGNRRARGPQHF. In DNA, the CDR3 is TGTGCCAGCAGCTTGGGGAATAGGAGGGCGCGAGGGCCCCAGCATTTT.

The chain is built from TRBV9 and TRBJ2-3, with 14 bases identical to TRBD2. This CDR3 contains 16 residues. CDR1 is SGDLS and CDR2 is YYNGEE in the germline V gene. V dropped 3 bases and J dropped 4; count of bases not matched to a gene: 4. The CDR3 loop is CASSGLAGGPSDTQYF. The CDR3 nucleotides are TGTGCCAGCAGCGGACTAGCGGGAGGGCCTTCAGATACGCAGTATTTT.

This sequence joins TRBV5-1 and TRBJ2-7; 8 nucleotides agree with TRBD1. The V and J ends lost 5 bases and 2 bases, in that order; junction bases with no gene match: 9. CDR3 length: 15 amino acids. The germline CDR1 and CDR2 sequences are SGHRS and YFSETQ. The CDR3 here is CASRWSQGGTYEQYF. CDR3 nucleotide sequence: TGCGCCAGCAGGTGGTCACAGGGGGGAACCTACGAGCAGTACTTC. The full variable domain, completed using reference TRBV5-1 and TRBJ2-7, is KAGVTQTPRYLIKTRGQQVTLSCSPISGHRSVSWYQQTPGQGLQFLFEYFSETQRNKGNFPGRFSGRQFSNSRSEMNVSTLELGDSALYLCASRWSQGGTYEQYFGPGTRLTVT.

This chain joins TRBV5-1 and TRBJ2-3; 12 nucleotides align to TRBD1. CDR3 size: 15 residues. V was clipped by 4 bases and J by 6 bases; unmatched bases: 6. The germline V gene has CDR1 SGHRS and CDR2 YFSETQ. For the CDR3, the DNA is TGCGCCAGCAGCCCGGGACAGGGGGCTCCGGATACGCAGTATTTT. As protein: CASSPGQGAPDTQYF.

This chain uses TRBV7-9 with TRBJ2-2; a possible D gene is TRBD1 (6 bases). This CDR3 comprises 15 residues. Trimming took off 4 bases at V and 2 bases at J, with 11 bases between the two ends. Per germline, CDR1 SEHNR and CDR2 FQNEAQ (reference sequence). Here the CDR3 reads CASSWGQINTGELFF. The CDR3 DNA reads as TGTGCCAGCAGCTGGGGGCAAATTAACACCGGGGAGCTGTTTTTT.

This clone was seen once. The V call is TRBV3-1 (or the pseudogene TRBV3-2), the J call TRBJ2-5, with D perhaps TRBD1 (5 bases). The CDR3 runs to 11 residues. The germline V gene encodes CDR1 LGHDT and CDR2 YNNKEL (reference sequence). Trimming took 8 bases from V and 4 from J, leaving 8 bases between them. The CDR3 sequence is CASWGLETQYF. In nucleotides, the CDR3 is TGTGCCAGCTGGGGCCTAGAGACCCAGTACTTC.

The rearrangement joins TRBV7-2 to TRBJ2-7, with 8 bases lining up with TRBD1. CDR1 is SGHTA, CDR2 FQGNSA, per germline. This CDR3 is built from 13 residues. J was trimmed by 3 bases and V by 5 bases; bases with no gene match: 3. Here the CDR3 DNA reads TGTGCCAGCAGCAGGGACAGGAACTACGAGCAGTACTTC. Encoded protein: CASSRDRNYEQYF. Full variable domain (rest looked up from reference TRBV7-2 and TRBJ2-7): GAGVSQSPSNKVTEKGKDVELRCDPISGHTALYWYRQSLGQGLEFLIYFQGNSAPDKSGLPSDRFSAERTGGSVSTLTIQRTQQEDSAVYLCASSRDRNYEQYFGPGTRLTVT.

The CDR3 DNA reads TGTGCCAGCAGCACCGGGGGACAGGCGGCCGCGCGGCAGTACTTC. Translating gives CASSTGGQAAARQYF. The chain joins TRBV7-2 to TRBJ2-7; TRBD1 matches 8 bases. CDR3 length: 15 residues. V shed 5 bases, J shed 9 bases, and the junction held 15 bases outside the gene matches. CDR1 and CDR2 from the germline V gene are SGHTA and FQGNSA.

The chain uses TRBV15 and TRBJ2-7, with 9 nucleotides matching TRBD1. The CDR3 is 14 amino acids. The trim removed 8 bases at V and 1 base at J, leaving 6 bases unmatched. Per the germline V gene, CDR1 is LNHNV and CDR2 is YYDKDF (reference sequence). The CDR3 coding sequence is TGTGCCACCCAACTAGACAGGGGGTCCTACGAGCAGTACTTC. Translated: CATQLDRGSYEQYF.

This CDR3 reads CASSFRGLTNYGYTF. CDR3 DNA sequence: TGTGCCAGCAGTTTCCGCGGGCTGACTAACTATGGCTACACCTTC. V gene TRBV7-9 combines with J gene TRBJ1-2; D gene uncertain. The V end was cut by 6 bases, the J end by 0 bases, with 14 bases between. This CDR3 is 15 amino acids long. Germline V gene data show CDR1 as SEHNR and CDR2 as FQNEAQ (reference sequence). The variable domain in full, with the rest retrieved from reference TRBV7-9 and TRBJ1-2, is DTGVSQNPRHKITKRGQNVTFRCDPISEHNRLYWYRQTLGQGPEFLTYFQNEAQLEKSRLLSDRFSAERPKGSFSTLEIQRTEQGDSAMYLCASSFRGLTNYGYTFGSGTRLTVV.

The gene calls are TRBV28 and TRBJ2-3, with unresolved D. The CDR3 runs 15 residues. The V end was cut by 5 bases, the J end by 0 bases, with 12 bases between. Looked up from germline, CDR1 is MDHEN and CDR2 is SYDVKM. CDR3 in amino acids: CASSRALLSTDTQYF. CDR3 DNA sequence: TGTGCCAGCAGTCGAGCGCTTTTGAGCACAGATACGCAGTATTTT.